The clone carrying this T cell receptor (beta chain) was seen a single time. The target antigen is unknown. This specimen comes from a study of cytomegalovirus exposure and HLA in healthy donors. Researchers ran the PCR with 60 Vbeta and 13 Jbeta primers. Here immunoSEQ multiplex PCR was the method, and the copy in TCRdb shows in-frame clones only, minus some. The table shows around 180,000 clones, with 80% to 90% occurring only once. Broader study findings: Testing in vitro showed three CMV-associated chains specific for CMV antigens.

The CDR3 has 19 amino acids. V was pared by 5 bases and J by 0 bases, with 11 bases of the junction left unmatched. The V gene's germline CDR1 is LGHNA and CDR2 YNFKEQ. The sample comprised PBMCs. The chain combines TRBV4-2 with TRBJ2-6; 9 positions agree with TRBD1. The TCR sequence derives from a male donor in good health and CMV-seronegative. The CDR3 DNA reads as TGTGCCAGCAGCTCTCACTCCGGGACAGGGAGCTCTGGGGCCAACGTCCTGACTTTC. Translated, it gives CASSSHSGTGSSGANVLTF.